This T cell receptor beta chain was profiled in a study of beta chain features in type 1 diabetes. Study-level findings and limits: A pattern of fewer insertions and more deletions at VDJ junctions was seen in type 1 diabetes patients. In the patient group, naive, central memory and Treg TCRB repertoires seemed more alike than in the healthy donor group. Unsettled here was the matter of whether HLA type influences TCRB rearrangement. The study notes PCR might favor shorter templates equally in patients and controls. Shorter TCRB CDR3s, moderately but significantly so, were found in Type 1 diabetes patients in all four CD4+ subsets.

This clone was seen a handful of times. The antigen remains unidentified. V gave up 2 bases and J gave up 5 bases, with 10 bases separating them. This CDR3 is built from 15 residues. Germline CDR1 reads SNHLY; CDR2 reads FYNNEI. Since all of the isolated RNA was reverse transcribed, expressed TCRB transcripts were what got sequenced. Assay: immunoSEQ multiplex PCR; the TCRdb copy retains only in-frame clones and omits some. The sample carries around 600,000 clones, around 11% recorded once. The specimen sequenced was naive CD4+ T cells from blood. The V call is TRBV2, the J call TRBJ1-6; tentatively, D is TRBD1 (6 bases). The TCR comes from a man aged 30-40 years with type 1 diabetes. In DNA, the CDR3 is TGTGCCAGCAGTGAAAGCAGGGGTAATAATTCACCCCTCCACTTT. Protein product: CASSESRGNNSPLHF.